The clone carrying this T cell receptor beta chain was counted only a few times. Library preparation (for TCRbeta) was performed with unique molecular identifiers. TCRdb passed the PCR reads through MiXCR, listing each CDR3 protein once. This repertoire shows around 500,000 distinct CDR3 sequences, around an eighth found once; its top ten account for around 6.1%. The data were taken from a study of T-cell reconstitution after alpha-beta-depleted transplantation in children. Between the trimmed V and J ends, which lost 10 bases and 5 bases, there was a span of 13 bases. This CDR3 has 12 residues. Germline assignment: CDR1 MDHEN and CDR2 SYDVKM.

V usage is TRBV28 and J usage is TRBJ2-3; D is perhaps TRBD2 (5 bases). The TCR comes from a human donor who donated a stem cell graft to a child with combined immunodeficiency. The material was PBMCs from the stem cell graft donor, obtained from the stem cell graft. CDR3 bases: TGTGCCACCCTCGAGGGTGAAGATACGCAGTATTTT. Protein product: CATLEGEDTQYF.